A selection of T cell receptor beta chains follows, all from one sample in a study of neurological immune-mediated disorders. MiXCR, applied by TCRdb to the 5' RACE reads, yields one record per CDR3 protein. Of under 75,000 distinct CDR3 sequences in the sample, roughly 5% are singletons; the top ten hold 5.6%. The material sequenced was PBMCs. The receptors derive from a human donor with multiple sclerosis. The donor label of this sample is uncertain. CDR3s include the opening cysteine and the closing phenylalanine or tryptophan. A row's size may be missing; if present it is once, few, many or a size class.

cdr3_aa: CASSLLGEGYTF
cdr3_length: 12
j_call: TRBJ1-2
clone_size: many
v_call: TRBV7-9

cdr3_aa: CASGDTTQYF
cdr3_length: 10
j_call: TRBJ2-5
clone_size: many
v_call: TRBV5-1

cdr3_aa: CASSRLPQESQYF
cdr3_length: 13
j_call: TRBJ2-5
clone_size: many
v_call: TRBV12-3/TRBV12-4

cdr3_aa: CSASSDRDTEAFF
cdr3_length: 13
j_call: TRBJ1-1
clone_size: many
v_call: TRBV20-1

cdr3_aa: CASSPGLLWETQYF
cdr3_length: 14
j_call: TRBJ2-5
clone_size: many
v_call: TRBV7-2

cdr3_aa: CASSENPLAYEQYF
cdr3_length: 14
j_call: TRBJ2-7
clone_size: many
v_call: TRBV2

cdr3_aa: CASSLGNLGETQYF
cdr3_length: 14
j_call: TRBJ2-5
clone_size: many
v_call: TRBV5-1

cdr3_aa: CASSPGRLETGELFF
cdr3_length: 15
j_call: TRBJ2-2
clone_size: NA
v_call: TRBV4-3

cdr3_aa: CASSLVGANVLTF
cdr3_length: 13
j_call: TRBJ2-6
clone_size: many
v_call: TRBV7-2

cdr3_aa: CASSLAGTDTEQYF
cdr3_length: 14
j_call: TRBJ2-7
clone_size: many
v_call: TRBV5-1

cdr3_aa: CASGAGTSTDTQYF
cdr3_length: 14
j_call: TRBJ2-3
clone_size: many
v_call: TRBV5-6

cdr3_aa: CASSLVLAGETQYF
cdr3_length: 14
j_call: TRBJ2-5
clone_size: many
v_call: TRBV5-1

cdr3_aa: CSALGQTDTQYF
cdr3_length: 12
j_call: TRBJ2-3
clone_size: once
v_call: TRBV20-1

cdr3_aa: CSAKRGGIQLTSYEQYF
cdr3_length: 17
j_call: TRBJ2-7
clone_size: many
v_call: TRBV20-1

cdr3_aa: CASSVGTADSGANVLTF
cdr3_length: 17
j_call: TRBJ2-6
clone_size: many
v_call: TRBV6-6

cdr3_aa: CASSLVVSPNTEAFF
cdr3_length: 15
j_call: TRBJ1-1
clone_size: many
v_call: TRBV5-1

cdr3_aa: CSGGPEQYF
cdr3_length: 9
j_call: TRBJ2-7
clone_size: many
v_call: TRBV20-1

cdr3_aa: CSARDMSTIYGAEAFF
cdr3_length: 16
j_call: TRBJ1-1
clone_size: many
v_call: TRBV20-1

cdr3_aa: CASSYQGLSSYNDQFF
cdr3_length: 16
j_call: TRBJ2-1
clone_size: NA
v_call: TRBV7-6

cdr3_aa: CASTHEGPFWNEQFF
cdr3_length: 15
j_call: TRBJ2-1
clone_size: NA
v_call: TRBV11-2

cdr3_aa: CASSYRGRNLYEQYF
cdr3_length: 15
j_call: TRBJ2-7
clone_size: many
v_call: TRBV6-5

cdr3_aa: CSAPGLGQLTDTQYF
cdr3_length: 15
j_call: TRBJ2-3
clone_size: many
v_call: TRBV20-1

cdr3_aa: CASSSPVSSYEQYF
cdr3_length: 14
j_call: TRBJ2-7
clone_size: many
v_call: TRBV6-5

cdr3_aa: CASSEGPGGGYEQYF
cdr3_length: 15
j_call: TRBJ2-7
clone_size: many
v_call: TRBV2

cdr3_aa: CASRERGHYTDTQYF
cdr3_length: 15
j_call: TRBJ2-3
clone_size: many
v_call: TRBV5-1